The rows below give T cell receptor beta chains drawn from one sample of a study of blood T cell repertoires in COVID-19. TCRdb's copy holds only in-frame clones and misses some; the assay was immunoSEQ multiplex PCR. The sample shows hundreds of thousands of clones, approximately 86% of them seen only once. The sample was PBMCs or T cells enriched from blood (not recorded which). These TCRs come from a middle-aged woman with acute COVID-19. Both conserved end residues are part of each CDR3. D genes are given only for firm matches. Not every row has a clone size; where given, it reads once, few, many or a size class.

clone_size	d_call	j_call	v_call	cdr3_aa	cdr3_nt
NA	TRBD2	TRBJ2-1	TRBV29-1	CSVENWRLASDEQFF	TGCAGCGTTGAAAATTGGAGACTAGCGAGCGATGAGCAGTTCTTC
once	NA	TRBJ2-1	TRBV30	CASQGAYNEQFF	TGTGCCTCTCAGGGCGCCTACAATGAGCAGTTCTTC
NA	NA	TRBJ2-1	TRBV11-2	CASSSTPGYVGQFF	TGTGCCAGCAGCTCCACTCCGGGGTACGTGGGGCAGTTCTTC
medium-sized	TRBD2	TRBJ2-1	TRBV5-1	CASSFDHERGGNEQFF	TGCGCCAGCAGCTTCGACCACGAGCGGGGGGGTAATGAGCAGTTCTTC
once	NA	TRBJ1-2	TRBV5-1	CASSLGPGNYGYTF	TGCGCCAGCAGCTTGGGGCCCGGGAACTATGGCTACACCTTC
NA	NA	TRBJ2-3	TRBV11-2	CASSGDFSSTDTQYF	TGTGCCAGCAGCGGGGACTTTTCTAGCACAGATACGCAGTATTTT
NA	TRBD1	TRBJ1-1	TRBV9	CASSVARDRGDTEAFF	TGTGCCAGCAGCGTAGCTAGGGACAGGGGTGACACTGAAGCTTTCTTT
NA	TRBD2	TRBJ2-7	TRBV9	CASSVGLAGDPEQYF	TGTGCCAGCAGCGTAGGGCTAGCGGGAGACCCCGAGCAGTACTTC
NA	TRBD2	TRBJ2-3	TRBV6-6	CASRTTSRNTDTQYF	TGTGCCAGCAGGACGACTAGCAGGAACACAGATACGCAGTATTTT
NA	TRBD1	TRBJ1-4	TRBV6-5	CASRRDSGTNEKLFF	TGTGCCAGCAGACGGGACAGTGGAACTAATGAAAAACTGTTTTTT
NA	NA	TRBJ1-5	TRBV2	CASMETEDQPQHF	TGTGCCAGCATGGAAACCGAGGATCAGCCCCAGCATTTT
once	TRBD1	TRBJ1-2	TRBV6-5	CASSYSGTGVGYTF	TGTGCCAGCAGTTATTCCGGGACAGGGGTTGGCTACACCTTC
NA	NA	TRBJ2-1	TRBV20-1	CSAINFREQFF	TGCAGTGCTATCAATTTTAGAGAGCAGTTCTTC
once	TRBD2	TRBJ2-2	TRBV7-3	CASSLTRAGGITGELFF	TGTGCCAGCAGCTTAACTCGGGCGGGAGGAATCACCGGGGAGCTGTTTTTT
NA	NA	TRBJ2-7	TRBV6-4	CASTRTAAYEQYF	TGTGCCAGCACCCGGACAGCCGCCTACGAGCAGTACTTC
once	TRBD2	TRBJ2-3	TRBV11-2	CASSLDRIPAGVTDTQYF	TGTGCCAGCAGCTTAGATCGGATCCCAGCGGGAGTTACAGATACGCAGTATTTT
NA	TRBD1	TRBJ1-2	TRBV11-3	CASSSDSGTGGLANYGYTF	TGTGCCAGCAGCTCCGATTCCGGGACAGGGGGGTTAGCTAACTATGGCTACACCTTC
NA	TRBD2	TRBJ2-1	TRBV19	CASSTRTSGSYNEQFF	TGTGCCAGTAGTACCCGGACTAGCGGGAGTTACAATGAGCAGTTCTTC
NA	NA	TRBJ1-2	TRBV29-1	CSVGPTRDFYGYTF	TGCAGCGTTGGGCCTACTAGGGACTTCTATGGCTACACCTTC
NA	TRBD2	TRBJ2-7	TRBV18	CASSPRSSGTSSYEQYF	TGTGCCAGCTCACCAAGGTCTAGCGGGACGAGCTCCTACGAGCAGTACTTC
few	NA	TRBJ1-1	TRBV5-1	CASISGEGDTEAFF	TGCGCCAGCATTTCGGGGGAGGGGGACACTGAAGCTTTCTTT
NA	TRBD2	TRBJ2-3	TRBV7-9	CANQVGGRADTQYF	TGTGCCAATCAAGTGGGCGGGAGGGCAGATACGCAGTATTTT
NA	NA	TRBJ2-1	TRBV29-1	CSVDPSALNNEQFF	TGCAGCGTTGATCCCAGCGCCTTAAATAATGAGCAGTTCTTC
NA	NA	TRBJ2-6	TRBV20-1	CSASFGGGGANVLTF	TGCAGTGCTAGTTTTGGTGGCGGTGGGGCCAACGTCCTGACTTTC
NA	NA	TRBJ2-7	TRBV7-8	CASSLWKAGKAYEQYF	TGTGCCAGCAGCTTATGGAAGGCGGGAAAAGCCTACGAGCAGTACTTC
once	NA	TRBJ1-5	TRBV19	CASTTGGQPQHF	TGTGCCAGTACTACTGGGGGGCAGCCCCAGCATTTT
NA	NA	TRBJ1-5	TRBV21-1	CASSKQGVASNQPQHF	TGTGCCAGCAGCAAACAGGGCGTAGCTAGCAATCAGCCCCAGCATTTT
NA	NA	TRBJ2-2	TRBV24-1	CATRGPQGPNTGELFF	TGTGCCACCAGGGGCCCGCAGGGCCCGAACACCGGGGAGCTGTTTTTT
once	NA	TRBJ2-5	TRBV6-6	CASSLRETQYF	TGTGCCAGCAGTTTACGGGAGACCCAGTACTTC
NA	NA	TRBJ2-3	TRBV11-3	CASSLAEASTDTQYF	TGTGCCAGCAGCTTAGCCGAGGCTAGCACAGATACGCAGTATTTT
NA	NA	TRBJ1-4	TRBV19	CASSLAVLHEKLFF	TGTGCCAGTAGTTTAGCCGTCCTCCATGAAAAACTGTTTTTT
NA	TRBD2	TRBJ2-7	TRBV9	CASSVIGTSGRDEQYF	TGTGCCAGCAGCGTCATCGGGACTAGCGGGAGGGATGAGCAGTACTTC
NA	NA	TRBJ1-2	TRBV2	CASSDYRENYGYTF	TGTGCCAGCAGTGACTACAGGGAAAACTATGGCTACACCTTC
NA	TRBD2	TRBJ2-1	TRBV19	CASRESSGRQLTEQFF	TGTGCCAGTAGGGAAAGTAGCGGGAGACAGCTCACTGAGCAGTTCTTC
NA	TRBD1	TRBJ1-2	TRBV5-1	CASSYSGTGGGGGYTF	TGCGCCAGCAGCTACTCCGGGACAGGGGGCGGCGGTGGCTACACCTTC
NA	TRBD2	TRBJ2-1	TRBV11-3	CASMGLAGGLNEQFF	TGTGCCAGCATGGGACTAGCGGGAGGGCTCAATGAGCAGTTCTTC
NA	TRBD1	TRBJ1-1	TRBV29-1	CSVLGGLKTEAFF	TGCAGCGTCCTAGGGGGCTTAAAAACTGAAGCTTTCTTT
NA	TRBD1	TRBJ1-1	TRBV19	CASSIDGSGGPYTEAFF	TGTGCCAGTAGTATAGATGGGTCAGGGGGCCCTTACACTGAAGCTTTCTTT
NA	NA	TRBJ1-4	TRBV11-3	CASSPTIRSAEKLFF	TGTGCCAGCAGCCCGACTATTAGGTCGGCTGAAAAACTGTTTTTT
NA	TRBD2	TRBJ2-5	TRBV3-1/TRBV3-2	CASSQGLTGGETQYF	TGTGCCAGCAGCCAAGGGTTAACGGGAGGAGAGACCCAGTACTTC
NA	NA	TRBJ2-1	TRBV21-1	CASSKETGPYNEQFF	TGTGCCAGCAGCAAAGAGACAGGACCTTACAATGAGCAGTTCTTC
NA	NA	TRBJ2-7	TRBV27	CASSKPTSYEQYF	TGTGCCAGCAGTAAACCGACTAGTTACGAGCAGTACTTC
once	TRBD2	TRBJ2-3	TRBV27	CASKVLGLAGDTQYF	TGTGCCAGCAAAGTGTTGGGACTAGCGGGAGATACGCAGTATTTT
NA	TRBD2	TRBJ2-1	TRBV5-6	CASSFLLAGVDEQFF	TGTGCCAGCAGCTTTCTCCTAGCGGGAGTGGATGAGCAGTTCTTC
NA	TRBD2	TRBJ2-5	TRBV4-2	CASSQQWTSGEGPKETQYF	TGTGCCAGCAGCCAACAATGGACTAGCGGGGAGGGCCCGAAAGAGACCCAGTACTTC
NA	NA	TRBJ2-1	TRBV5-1	CASSLEGPKQFF	TGCGCCAGCAGCTTGGAGGGGCCGAAGCAGTTCTTC
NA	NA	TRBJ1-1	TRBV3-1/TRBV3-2	CASSQGGTEAFF	TGTGCCAGCAGCCAGGGAGGCACTGAAGCTTTCTTT
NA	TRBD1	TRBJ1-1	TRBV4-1	CASRYQGAGTEAFF	TGCGCCAGCAGGTACCAGGGGGCGGGAACTGAAGCTTTCTTT
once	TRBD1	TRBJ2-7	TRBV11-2	CASSSYRGPSSYEQYF	TGTGCCAGCAGCTCGTACAGGGGGCCCAGCTCCTACGAGCAGTACTTC
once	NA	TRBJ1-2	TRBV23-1	CASSHSNRNYGYTF	TGCGCCAGCAGTCACAGTAACAGGAACTATGGCTACACCTTC
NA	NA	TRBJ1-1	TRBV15	CATSRDSGGAEAFF	TGTGCCACCAGCAGAGATTCGGGGGGCGCAGAAGCTTTCTTT
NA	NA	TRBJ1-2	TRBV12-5	CASGSSGRGYTF	TGTGCTAGTGGTTCATCAGGGCGAGGCTACACCTTC
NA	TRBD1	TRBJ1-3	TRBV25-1	CASSESQGGVAGNTIYF	TGTGCCAGCAGTGAAAGCCAGGGGGGAGTCGCTGGAAACACCATATATTTT
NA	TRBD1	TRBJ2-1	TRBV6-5	CASSLQGYNEQFF	TGTGCCAGCAGCTTACAGGGGTACAATGAGCAGTTCTTC
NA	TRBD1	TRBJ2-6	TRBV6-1	CASSEFRDRVSGANVLTF	TGTGCCAGCAGTGAATTTCGGGACAGGGTCTCTGGGGCCAACGTCCTGACTTTC
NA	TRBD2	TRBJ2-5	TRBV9	CASSVYGGEETQYF	TGTGCCAGCAGCGTATATGGGGGGGAAGAGACCCAGTACTTC
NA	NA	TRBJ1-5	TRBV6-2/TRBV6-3	CASSYSAGKDGYSNQPQHF	TGTGCCAGCAGTTACTCGGCAGGGAAGGATGGGTATAGCAATCAGCCCCAGCATTTT